Included here is one T cell receptor (beta chain) sequence, with context. Its antigen is unidentified. The source of the sample is a study of T cell responses to AZD1222 COVID-19 vaccine. Study-wide background: Timing groups of about 4 and about 12 weeks for second doses were pooled. Study-wide points: Of spike-specific TCRs, nearly half reportedly target regions left unmutated in variants. The donor group comprised mostly white British people and more females; the analysis possibly underestimated clonal diversity. Increased Spike-specific TCR breadth and depth were observed after two AZD1222 doses.

The table came from immunoSEQ multiplex PCR; TCRdb's copy has only in-frame clones and leaves some out. The sample includes 55,000 to 90,000 clones, 65% to 85% of them seen just once. The starting material was peripheral blood, obtained on day 0 of AZD1222 vaccination. This TCR came from an adult in good health.

In DNA form, the CDR3 reads TGTGCCAGCAGCCCACACGGACAGGGGGCTTGGGAGACCCAGTACTTC. The encoded protein is CASSPHGQGAWETQYF. The V call is TRBV7-6, the J call TRBJ2-5; 11 bases map to TRBD1. V gave up 5 bases and J gave up 5 bases; unmatched junction bases: 10. The CDR3 is 16 residues long. Germline V lookup: CDR1 SGHVS, CDR2 FNYEAQ. Full variable domain (outside the CDR3, taken from reference TRBV7-6 and TRBJ2-5): GAGVSQSPRYKVTKRGQDVALRCDPISGHVSLYWYRQALGQGPEFLTYFNYEAQQDKSGLPNDRFSAERPEGSISTLTIQRTEQRDSAMYRCASSPHGQGAWETQYFGPGTRLLVL.